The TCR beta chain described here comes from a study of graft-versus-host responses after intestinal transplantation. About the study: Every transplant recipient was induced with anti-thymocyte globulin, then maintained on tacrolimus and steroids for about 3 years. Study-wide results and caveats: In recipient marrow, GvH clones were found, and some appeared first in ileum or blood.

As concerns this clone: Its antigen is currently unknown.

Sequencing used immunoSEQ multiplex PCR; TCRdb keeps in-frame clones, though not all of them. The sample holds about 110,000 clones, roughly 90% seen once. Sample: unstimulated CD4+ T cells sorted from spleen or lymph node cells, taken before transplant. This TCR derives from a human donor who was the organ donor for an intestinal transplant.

In DNA form, the CDR3 reads TGTGCCAGCAGCTTAATGCCGGGGGCGCCCACAGATACGCAGTATTTT. Protein sequence: CASSLMPGAPTDTQYF. This chain uses TRBV7-2 with TRBJ2-3; possibly TRBD1 or TRBD2 for D (6 bases each). V dropped 2 bases and J dropped 2 bases, with 14 bases sitting between them. Germline CDR1 and CDR2: SGHTA and FQGNSA. The CDR3 runs to 16 residues.